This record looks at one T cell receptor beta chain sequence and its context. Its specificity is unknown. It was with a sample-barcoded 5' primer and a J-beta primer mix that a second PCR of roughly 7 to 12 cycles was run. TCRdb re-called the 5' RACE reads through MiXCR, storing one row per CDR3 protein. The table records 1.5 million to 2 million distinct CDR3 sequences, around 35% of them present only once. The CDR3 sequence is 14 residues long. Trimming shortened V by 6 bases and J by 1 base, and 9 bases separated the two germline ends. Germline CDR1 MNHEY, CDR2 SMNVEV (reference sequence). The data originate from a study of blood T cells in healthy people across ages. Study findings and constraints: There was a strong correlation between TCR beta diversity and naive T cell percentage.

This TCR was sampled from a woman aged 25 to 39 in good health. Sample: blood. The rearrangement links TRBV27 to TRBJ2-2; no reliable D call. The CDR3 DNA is TGTGCCAGCAGAGTGTGGGGGAACACCGGGGAGCTGTTTTTT. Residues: CASRVWGNTGELFF.